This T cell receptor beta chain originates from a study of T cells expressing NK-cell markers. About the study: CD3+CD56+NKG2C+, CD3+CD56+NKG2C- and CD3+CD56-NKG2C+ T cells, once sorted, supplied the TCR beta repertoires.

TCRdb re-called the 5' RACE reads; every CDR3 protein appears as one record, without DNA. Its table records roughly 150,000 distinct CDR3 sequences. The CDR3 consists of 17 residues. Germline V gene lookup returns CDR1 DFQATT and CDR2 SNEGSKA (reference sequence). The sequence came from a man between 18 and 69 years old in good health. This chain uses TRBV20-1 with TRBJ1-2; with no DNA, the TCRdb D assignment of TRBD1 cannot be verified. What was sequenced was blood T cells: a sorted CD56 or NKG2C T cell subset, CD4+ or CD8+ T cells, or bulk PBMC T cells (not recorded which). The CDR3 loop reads CSARRPGTGVGNYGYTF.